This is a list of T cell receptor beta chains from one sample in a study of T cells in Graves' hyperthyroidism and ophthalmopathy. TCRdb reprocessed the multiplex PCR reads with MiXCR, giving one entry per CDR3 protein. The sample lists 300,000 or so distinct CDR3 sequences, about 20% occurring once. What was sequenced was blood. Source of these receptors: a woman aged 45-59 years with Graves' hyperthyroidism. Each CDR3 is given without its conserved first and last residue.

v_gene: TRBV28
j_gene: TRBJ2-7
CDR3aa: ASSDWTGRDEQY

v_gene: TRBV6-5
j_gene: TRBJ2-5
CDR3aa: ASSYSMGPGETQY

v_gene: TRBV10-3
j_gene: TRBJ1-1
CDR3aa: AISGGGNTEAF

v_gene: TRBV4-1
j_gene: TRBJ2-5
CDR3aa: ASSQDIGGETQY

v_gene: TRBV28
j_gene: TRBJ2-2
CDR3aa: ASSQSGQGGELF

v_gene: TRBV9
j_gene: TRBJ2-3
CDR3aa: ASSLQGGSQDTQY

v_gene: TRBV7-9
j_gene: TRBJ2-3
CDR3aa: ASSTPRDRATDTQY

v_gene: TRBV6-1
j_gene: TRBJ1-5
CDR3aa: ASSLSTDQPQH

v_gene: TRBV11-2
j_gene: TRBJ2-3
CDR3aa: ASKAGTSTDTQY

v_gene: TRBV6-2/TRBV6-3
j_gene: TRBJ2-1
CDR3aa: ATRDGEQF

v_gene: TRBV28
j_gene: TRBJ2-5
CDR3aa: ASSIADRGETQY

v_gene: TRBV27
j_gene: TRBJ2-3
CDR3aa: ASRIQRYTDTQY

v_gene: TRBV5-5
j_gene: TRBJ2-5
CDR3aa: ASSFPGTGLRETQY

v_gene: TRBV3-1
j_gene: TRBJ1-1
CDR3aa: ASSPRVEESLAF

v_gene: TRBV12-5
j_gene: TRBJ1-4
CDR3aa: ASGLYFGDRLEELF

v_gene: TRBV6-2/TRBV6-3
j_gene: TRBJ1-1
CDR3aa: ASSSLTGGRTEAF

v_gene: TRBV2
j_gene: TRBJ2-2
CDR3aa: ASKFPTGELF

v_gene: TRBV2
j_gene: TRBJ2-1
CDR3aa: AGWTGRDEQF

v_gene: TRBV29-1
j_gene: TRBJ1-2
CDR3aa: SVPDGGGYGYT

v_gene: TRBV2
j_gene: TRBJ2-5
CDR3aa: AGGSAPRETQY

v_gene: TRBV11-1
j_gene: TRBJ2-2
CDR3aa: ASSRGTTNTGELF

v_gene: TRBV5-1
j_gene: TRBJ2-3
CDR3aa: TSKIGPGLADTQY

v_gene: TRBV6-1
j_gene: TRBJ1-6
CDR3aa: ASSPLAGTNSPLH

v_gene: TRBV20-1
j_gene: TRBJ2-2
CDR3aa: SAAPRTSGRGGRTGELF